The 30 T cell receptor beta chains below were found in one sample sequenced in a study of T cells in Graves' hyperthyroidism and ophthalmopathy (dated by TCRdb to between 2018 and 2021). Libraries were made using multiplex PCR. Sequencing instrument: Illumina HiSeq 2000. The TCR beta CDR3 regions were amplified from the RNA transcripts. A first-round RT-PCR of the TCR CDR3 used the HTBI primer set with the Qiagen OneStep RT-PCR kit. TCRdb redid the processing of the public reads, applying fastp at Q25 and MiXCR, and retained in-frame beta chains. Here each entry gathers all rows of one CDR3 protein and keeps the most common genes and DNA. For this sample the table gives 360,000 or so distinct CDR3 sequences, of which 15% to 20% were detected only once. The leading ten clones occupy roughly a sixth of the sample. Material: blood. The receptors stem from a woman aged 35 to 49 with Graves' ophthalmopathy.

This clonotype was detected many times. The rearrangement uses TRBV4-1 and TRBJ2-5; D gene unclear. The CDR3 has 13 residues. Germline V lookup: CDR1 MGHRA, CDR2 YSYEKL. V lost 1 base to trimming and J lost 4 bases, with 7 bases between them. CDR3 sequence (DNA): TGCGCCAGCAGCCAAGTGCCCTTAGAGACCCAGTACTTC. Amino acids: CASSQVPLETQYF.

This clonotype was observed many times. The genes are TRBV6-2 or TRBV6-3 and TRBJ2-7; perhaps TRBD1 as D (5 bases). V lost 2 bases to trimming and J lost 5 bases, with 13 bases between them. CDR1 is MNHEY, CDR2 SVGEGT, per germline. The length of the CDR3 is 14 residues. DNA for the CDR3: TGTGCCAGCAGTTACAAGGGGAATAGAGACGAGCAGTACTTC. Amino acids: CASSYKGNRDEQYF.

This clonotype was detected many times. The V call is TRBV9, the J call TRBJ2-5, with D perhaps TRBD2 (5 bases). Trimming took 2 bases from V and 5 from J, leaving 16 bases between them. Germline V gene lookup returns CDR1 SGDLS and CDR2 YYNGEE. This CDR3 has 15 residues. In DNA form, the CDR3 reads TGTGCCAGCAGCGTGGGTCCCATTTGGGAGGAGACCCAGTACTTC. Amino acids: CASSVGPIWEETQYF.

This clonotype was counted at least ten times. This CDR3 reads CASSPSRQGSWQPQHF. The CDR3 DNA sequence: TGTGCCAGCAGTCCTTCCCGACAGGGATCATGGCAGCCCCAGCATTTT. J is TRBJ1-5 and V is TRBV27; TRBD1 matches at 7 bases. Trimming cost V 5 bases and J 7 bases; bases outside gene matches: 14. Germline V gene data show CDR1 as MNHEY and CDR2 as SMNVEV (reference sequence). There are 16 residues in the CDR3.

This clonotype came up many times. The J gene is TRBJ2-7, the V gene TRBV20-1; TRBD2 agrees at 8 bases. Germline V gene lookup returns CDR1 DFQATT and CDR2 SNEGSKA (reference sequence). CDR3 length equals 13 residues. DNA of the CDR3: TGCAGCGCTGACCCGGGAGGGTCCTACGAGCAGTACTTC. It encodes CSADPGGSYEQYF.

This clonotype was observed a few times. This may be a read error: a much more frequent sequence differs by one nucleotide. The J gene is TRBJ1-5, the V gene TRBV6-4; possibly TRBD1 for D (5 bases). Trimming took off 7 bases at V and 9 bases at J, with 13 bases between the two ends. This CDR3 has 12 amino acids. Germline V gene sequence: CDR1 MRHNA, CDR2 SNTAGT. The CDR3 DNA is TGTGCCAGCAAGGTAGGGGAGCGGCCCCAGCATTTT. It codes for CASKVGERPQHF.

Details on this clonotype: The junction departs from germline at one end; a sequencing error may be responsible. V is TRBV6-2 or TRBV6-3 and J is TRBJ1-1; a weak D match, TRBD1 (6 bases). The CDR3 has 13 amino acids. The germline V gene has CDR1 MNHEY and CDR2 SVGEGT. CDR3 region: CASMTGLNTETFF. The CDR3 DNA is TGTGCCAGCATGACAGGATTGAACACTGAAACTTTCTTT.

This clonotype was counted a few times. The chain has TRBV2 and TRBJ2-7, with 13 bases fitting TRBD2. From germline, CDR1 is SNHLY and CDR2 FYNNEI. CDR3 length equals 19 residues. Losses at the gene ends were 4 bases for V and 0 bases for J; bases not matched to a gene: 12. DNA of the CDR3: TGTGCCAGCAGTGTGCCTGCGGTGACTAGCGGGAGGAACTCCTACGAGCAGTACTTC. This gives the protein CASSVPAVTSGRNSYEQYF.

The DNA of the CDR3 is TGTGCCAGCAGTCGTTCAGGGCCCACTAACTATGGCTACACCTTC. Translated: CASSRSGPTNYGYTF. The chain uses TRBV12-3 or TRBV12-4 and TRBJ1-2; the D gene is possibly TRBD1 (5 bases). This CDR3 region has 15 residues. Trimming took off 5 bases at V and 0 bases at J, with 13 bases between the two ends.

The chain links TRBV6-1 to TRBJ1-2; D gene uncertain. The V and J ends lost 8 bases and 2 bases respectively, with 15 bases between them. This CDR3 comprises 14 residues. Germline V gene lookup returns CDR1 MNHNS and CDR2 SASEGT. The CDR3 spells CASSREASNYGYTF. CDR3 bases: TGTGCCAGCTCCCGTGAGGCCTCCAACTATGGCTACACCTTC.

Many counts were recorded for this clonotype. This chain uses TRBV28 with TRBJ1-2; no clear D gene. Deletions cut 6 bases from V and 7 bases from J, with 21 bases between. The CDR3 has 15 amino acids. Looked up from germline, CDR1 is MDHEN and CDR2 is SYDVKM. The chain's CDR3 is CASSGQPGKRGGYTF. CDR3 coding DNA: TGTGCCAGCAGCGGCCAACCCGGGAAACGAGGTGGCTACACCTTC.

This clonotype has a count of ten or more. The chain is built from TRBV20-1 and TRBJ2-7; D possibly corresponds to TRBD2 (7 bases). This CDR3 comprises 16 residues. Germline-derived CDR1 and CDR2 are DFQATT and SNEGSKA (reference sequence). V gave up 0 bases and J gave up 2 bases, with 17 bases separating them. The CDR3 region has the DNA TGCAGTGCTAGAGATGTATCGCGGGGGCTCCCCTACGAGCAGTACTTC. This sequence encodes CSARDVSRGLPYEQYF.

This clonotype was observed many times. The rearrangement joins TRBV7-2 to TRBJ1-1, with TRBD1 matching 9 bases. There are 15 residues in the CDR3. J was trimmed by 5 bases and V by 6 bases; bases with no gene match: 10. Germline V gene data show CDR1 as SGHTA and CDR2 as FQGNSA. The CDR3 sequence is CASSRPGQGKTEAFF. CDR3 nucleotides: TGTGCCAGCAGTCGCCCGGGACAGGGTAAAACTGAAGCTTTCTTT.

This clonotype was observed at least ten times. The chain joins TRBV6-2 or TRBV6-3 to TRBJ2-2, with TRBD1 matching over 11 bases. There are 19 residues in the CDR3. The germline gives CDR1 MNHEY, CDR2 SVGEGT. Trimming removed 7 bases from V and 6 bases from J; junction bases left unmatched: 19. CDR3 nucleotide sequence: TGTGCCAGCATTAGGACAGGGGGCGCCCCCCCCCCCAGGTCCGGGGAGCTGTTTTTT. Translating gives CASIRTGGAPPPRSGELFF.

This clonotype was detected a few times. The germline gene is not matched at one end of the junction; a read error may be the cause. The CDR3 loop is CAISPDRKQGKQPQHF. The DNA of the CDR3 is TGTGCCATCAGCCCTGACCGAAAACAGGGAAAGCAGCCCCAGCATTTT. J is TRBJ1-5 and V is TRBV7-8, with a weak D call TRBD1 (6 bases). The CDR3 has 16 amino acids. Germline-derived CDR1 and CDR2 are SGHVS and FQNEAQ.

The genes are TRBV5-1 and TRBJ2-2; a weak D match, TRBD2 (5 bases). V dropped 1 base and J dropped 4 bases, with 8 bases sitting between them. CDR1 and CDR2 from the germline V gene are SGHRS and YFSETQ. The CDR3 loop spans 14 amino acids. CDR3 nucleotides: TGCGCCAGCAGCTTGAGGCTAGCCACCGGGGAGCTGTTTTTT. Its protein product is CASSLRLATGELFF.

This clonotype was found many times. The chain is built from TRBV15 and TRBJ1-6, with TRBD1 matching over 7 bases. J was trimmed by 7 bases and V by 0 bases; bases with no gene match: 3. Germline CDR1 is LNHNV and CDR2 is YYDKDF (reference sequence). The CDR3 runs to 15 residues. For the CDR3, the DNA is TGTGCCACCAGCAGAGAGACAGGGAGGAATTCACCCCTCCACTTT. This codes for CATSRETGRNSPLHF.

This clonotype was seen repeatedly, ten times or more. Here the CDR3 reads CASSLGGTDPGANVLTF. In DNA, the CDR3 is TGCGCCAGCAGCTTGGGGGGGACAGATCCTGGGGCCAACGTCCTGACTTTC. V and J are TRBV5-1 and TRBJ2-6; 7 bases match TRBD1. Germline CDR1 reads SGHRS; CDR2 reads YFSETQ. Losses at the gene ends were 0 bases for V and 2 bases for J; bases not matched to a gene: 5. This CDR3 is 17 amino acids long.

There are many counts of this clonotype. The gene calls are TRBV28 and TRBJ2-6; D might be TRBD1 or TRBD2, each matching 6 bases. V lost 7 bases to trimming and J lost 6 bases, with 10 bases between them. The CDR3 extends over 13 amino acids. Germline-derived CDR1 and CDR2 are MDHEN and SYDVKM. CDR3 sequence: CASNWGAANVLTF. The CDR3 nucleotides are TGTGCCAGCAACTGGGGGGCGGCCAACGTCCTGACTTTC.

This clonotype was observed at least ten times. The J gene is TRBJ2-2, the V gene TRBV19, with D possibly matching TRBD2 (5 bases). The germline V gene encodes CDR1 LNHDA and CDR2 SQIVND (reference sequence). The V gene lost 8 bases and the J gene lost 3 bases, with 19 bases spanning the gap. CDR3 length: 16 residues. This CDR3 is CASSTTAVTDTGELFF. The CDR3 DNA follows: TGTGCCAGTTCGACTACCGCTGTTACAGACACCGGGGAGCTGTTTTTT. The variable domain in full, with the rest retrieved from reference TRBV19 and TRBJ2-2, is DGGITQSPKYLFRKEGQNVTLSCEQNLNHDAMYWYRQDPGQGLRLIYYSQIVNDFQKGDIAEGYSVSREKKESFPLTVTSAQKNPTAFYLCASSTTAVTDTGELFFGEGSRLTVL.

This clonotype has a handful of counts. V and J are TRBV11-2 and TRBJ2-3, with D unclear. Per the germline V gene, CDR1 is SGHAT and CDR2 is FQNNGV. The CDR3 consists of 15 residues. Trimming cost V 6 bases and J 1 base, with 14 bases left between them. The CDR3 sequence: CASRTVGGRTDTQYF. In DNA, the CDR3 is TGTGCCAGCAGGACCGTCGGCGGCCGCACAGATACGCAGTATTTT.

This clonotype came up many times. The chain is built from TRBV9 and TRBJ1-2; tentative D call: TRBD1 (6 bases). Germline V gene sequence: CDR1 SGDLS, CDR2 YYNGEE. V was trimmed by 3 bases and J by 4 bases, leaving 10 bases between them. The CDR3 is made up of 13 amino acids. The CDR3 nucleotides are TGTGCCAGCAGCGCCCAGGGGTCCTATGGCTACACCTTC. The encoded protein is CASSAQGSYGYTF. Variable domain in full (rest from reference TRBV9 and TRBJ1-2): DSGVTQTPKHLITATGQRVTLRCSPRSGDLSVYWYQQSLDQGLQFLIQYYNGEERAKGNILERFSAQQFPDLHSELNLSSLELGDSALYFCASSAQGSYGYTFGSGTRLTVV.

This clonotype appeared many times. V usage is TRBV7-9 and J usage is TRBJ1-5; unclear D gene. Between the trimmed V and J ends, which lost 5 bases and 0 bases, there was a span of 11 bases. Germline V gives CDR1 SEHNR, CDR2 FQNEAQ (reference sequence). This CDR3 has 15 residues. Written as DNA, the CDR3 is TGTGCCAGCAGCCGTGACACTGATAGCAATCAGCCCCAGCATTTT. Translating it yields CASSRDTDSNQPQHF.

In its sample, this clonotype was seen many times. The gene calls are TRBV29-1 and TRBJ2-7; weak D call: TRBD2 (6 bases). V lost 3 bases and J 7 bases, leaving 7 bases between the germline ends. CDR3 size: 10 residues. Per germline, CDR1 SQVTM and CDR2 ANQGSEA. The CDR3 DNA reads TGCAGCGTTGAGGCGGGGGAGCAGTACTTC. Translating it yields CSVEAGEQYF.

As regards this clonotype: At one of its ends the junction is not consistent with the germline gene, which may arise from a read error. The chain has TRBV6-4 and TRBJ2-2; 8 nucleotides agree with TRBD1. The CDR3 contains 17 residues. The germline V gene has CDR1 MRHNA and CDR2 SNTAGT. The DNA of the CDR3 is TGTGCCAGCATTGACAGGGGAACCCTTTCGAACACCGGGGAGCTGTTTTTT. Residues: CASIDRGTLSNTGELFF.

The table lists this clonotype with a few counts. CDR3 sequence (DNA): TGTGCCAGCAGCTACCGACTAGCGGGAGCCGAGCAGTACTTC. It encodes CASSYRLAGAEQYF. V is TRBV11-2 and J is TRBJ2-7, with 12 bases fitting TRBD2. Trimming removed 4 bases from V and 6 bases from J; junction bases left unmatched: 4. The germline V gene has CDR1 SGHAT and CDR2 FQNNGV. The CDR3 covers 14 residues. Based on the CDR3 plus reference TRBV11-2 and TRBJ2-7, the full variable domain is EAGVAQSPRYKIIEKRQSVAFWCNPISGHATLYWYQQILGQGPKLLIQFQNNGVVDDSQLPKDRFSAERLKGVDSTLKIQPAKLEDSAVYLCASSYRLAGAEQYFGPGTRLTVT.

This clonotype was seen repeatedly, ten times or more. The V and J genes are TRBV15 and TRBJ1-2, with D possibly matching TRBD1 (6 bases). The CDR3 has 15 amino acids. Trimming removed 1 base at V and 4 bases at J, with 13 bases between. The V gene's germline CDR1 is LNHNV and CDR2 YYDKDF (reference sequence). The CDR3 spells CATSRGGARLYGYTF. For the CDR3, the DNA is TGTGCCACCAGCAGAGGGGGGGCGCGTCTCTATGGCTACACCTTC.

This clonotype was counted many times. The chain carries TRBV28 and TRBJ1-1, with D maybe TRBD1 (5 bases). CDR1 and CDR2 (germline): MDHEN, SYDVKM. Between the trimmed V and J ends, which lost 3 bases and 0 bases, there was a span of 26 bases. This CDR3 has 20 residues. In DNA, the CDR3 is TGTGCCAGCAGTTTTCCTCCGGGACGGAATACCTATAAAATGAACACTGAAGCTTTCTTT. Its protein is CASSFPPGRNTYKMNTEAFF.

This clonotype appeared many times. The CDR3 spells CASSEVGNSPLHF. CDR3 nucleotide sequence: TGTGCCAGCAGTGAAGTCGGCAATTCACCCCTCCACTTT. The V call is TRBV25-1, the J call TRBJ1-6; D not resolved. The CDR3 is 13 amino acids. Trimming pared 2 bases from V and 7 bases from J, leaving 6 bases between. Germline-derived CDR1 and CDR2 are MGHDK and SYGVNS.

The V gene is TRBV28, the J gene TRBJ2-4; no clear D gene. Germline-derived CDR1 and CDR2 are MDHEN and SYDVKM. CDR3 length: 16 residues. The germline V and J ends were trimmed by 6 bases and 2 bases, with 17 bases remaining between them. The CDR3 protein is CASSPTLQNTKNIQYF. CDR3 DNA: TGTGCCAGCAGCCCTACATTGCAGAATACCAAAAACATTCAGTACTTC.